The 4 T cell receptor beta chains below all came from one sample that was sequenced in a study of T-cell reconstitution after alpha-beta-depleted transplantation in children. Preparing the TCRbeta library involved the use of unique molecular identifiers. TCRdb reprocessed the PCR reads with MiXCR, giving one entry per CDR3 protein. The table includes some 200,000 distinct CDR3 sequences, 7% to 9% detected once. This material consisted of PBMCs, mostly from graft donor cells, taken 360 days after TCRalphabeta/CD19-depleted stem cell transplant. The source of these receptors is a male patient aged 2-15 years who had a stem cell transplant for acute myeloid leukemia, so the T cells may come from the graft donor.

The chain recombines TRBV20-1 with TRBJ1-3; no firm D call. This CDR3 is 14 amino acids long. Trimming removed 0 bases from V and 0 bases from J, with 6 bases in between. Germline V gene sequence: CDR1 DFQATT, CDR2 SNEGSKA (reference sequence). The DNA for the CDR3 is TGCAGTGCTAGAGATGGCAACTCTGGAAACACCATATATTTT. This encodes CSARDGNSGNTIYF.

Here the CDR3 reads CASSLDKAIQYF. DNA for the CDR3: TGTGCCAGCAGTTTGGACAAAGCCATTCAGTACTTC. The chain is built from TRBV28 and TRBJ2-4; D may be TRBD1 (5 bases). V lost 3 bases to trimming and J lost 9 bases, with 9 bases between them. Germline V gene data show CDR1 as MDHEN and CDR2 as SYDVKM. This CDR3 has 12 residues.

This clonotype showed up just a few times. V gene TRBV7-6 combines with J gene TRBJ2-2; D remains ambiguous. In germline, CDR1 is SGHVS, CDR2 FNYEAQ. V shed 0 bases and J shed 2 bases, with 10 bases lying between them. This CDR3 is 16 amino acids long. The chain's CDR3 is CASSLALGDNTGELFF. CDR3 coding DNA: TGTGCCAGCAGCTTAGCGCTTGGTGACAACACCGGGGAGCTGTTTTTT.

The DNA of the CDR3 is TGCAGTGCCGACAGGTCACGCACAGATACGCAGTATTTT. Protein sequence: CSADRSRTDTQYF. The V call is TRBV20-1, the J call TRBJ2-3, with D perhaps matching TRBD1 (6 bases). CDR1 is DFQATT and CDR2 is SNEGSKA in the germline V gene (reference sequence). V was clipped by 6 bases and J by 1 base, with 11 bases between them. The CDR3 runs 13 residues.